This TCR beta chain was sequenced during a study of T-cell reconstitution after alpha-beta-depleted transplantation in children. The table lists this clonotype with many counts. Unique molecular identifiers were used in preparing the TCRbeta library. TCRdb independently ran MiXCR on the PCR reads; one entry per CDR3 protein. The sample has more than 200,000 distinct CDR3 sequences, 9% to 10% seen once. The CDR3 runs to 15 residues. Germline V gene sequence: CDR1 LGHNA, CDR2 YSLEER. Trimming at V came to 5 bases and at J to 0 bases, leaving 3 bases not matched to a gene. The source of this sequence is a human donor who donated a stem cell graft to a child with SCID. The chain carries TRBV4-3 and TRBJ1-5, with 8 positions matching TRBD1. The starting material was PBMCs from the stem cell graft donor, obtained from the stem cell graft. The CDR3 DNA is TGCGCCAGCAGCATGGACAGGGATAGCAATCAGCCCCAGCATTTT. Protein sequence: CASSMDRDSNQPQHF.